This T cell receptor beta chain comes out of a study of cytomegalovirus exposure and HLA in healthy donors. 13 Jbeta primers and 60 Vbeta primers were used for the PCR. Data came from immunoSEQ multiplex PCR; TCRdb stores just in-frame clones and leaves some out. The sample holds 110,000 or so clones, 82% seen once. The CDR3 sequence is 13 residues long. The germline CDR1 and CDR2 sequences are SEHNR and FQNEAQ (reference sequence). With 5 bases removed from V and 3 bases from J, the gap between germline ends came to 10 bases. Sequencing was done on a sample of PBMCs. The gene calls are TRBV7-9 and TRBJ1-2, with a tentative D call TRBD1 (5 bases). This sequence originates from a woman in her late teens or twenties in good health and CMV-seronegative. The CDR3 protein is CASSRQRDYGYTF. CDR3 nucleotide sequence: TGTGCCAGCAGCCGACAGAGAGACTATGGCTACACCTTC.